Shown below are 7 T cell receptor beta chains from a single sample sequenced in a study of T-cell reconstitution after alpha-beta-depleted transplantation in children. TCRbeta library preparation incorporated unique molecular identifiers. TCRdb passed the PCR reads through MiXCR, listing each CDR3 protein once. The table has a few hundred thousand distinct CDR3 sequences, approximately 23% seen once. The input for sequencing was PBMCs, mostly from graft donor cells, taken 180 days after TCRalphabeta/CD19-depleted stem cell transplant. Source of these receptors: a male patient aged 10-17 years who had a stem cell transplant for acute lymphoblastic leukemia, so the T cells may come from the graft donor.

This chain connects TRBV2 to TRBJ1-1; D uncertain. This CDR3 contains 13 residues. CDR1 SNHLY and CDR2 FYNNEI come from the germline V gene. Between the trimmed V and J ends, which lost 7 bases and 1 base, there was a span of 10 bases. In DNA, the CDR3 is TGTGCCAGCATGGTCAATGCGAACACTGAAGCTTTCTTT. Amino acids: CASMVNANTEAFF.

The J gene is TRBJ2-7, the V gene TRBV7-9; 11 nucleotides align to TRBD1. Germline V gene lookup returns CDR1 SEHNR and CDR2 FQNEAQ (reference sequence). J gave up 2 bases and V 1 base, and 4 bases lay outside the gene matches. The CDR3 contains 16 residues. CDR3 in DNA: TGTGCCAGCAGCTTAGGGGGGGGACAGGGGGCCTACGAGCAGTACTTC. It specifies CASSLGGGQGAYEQYF.

The sample holds a few counts of this clonotype. This sequence joins TRBV11-2 and TRBJ2-1; D is unresolved. The V gene lost 0 bases and the J gene lost 13 bases, with 10 bases spanning the gap. In germline, CDR1 is SGHAT, CDR2 FQNNGV. This CDR3 contains 12 residues. The CDR3: CASSLEFGLQFF. CDR3 sequence (DNA): TGTGCCAGCAGCTTAGAATTCGGCCTCCAGTTCTTC.

V is TRBV12-3 or TRBV12-4 and J is TRBJ2-7, with D possibly called TRBD1 or TRBD2 (5 bases each). The CDR3 spans 13 residues. Trimming left V 3 bases short and J 4 bases short, with 10 bases between. CDR3 coding DNA: TGTGCCAGCAGTTTTGAGGGGCCTTACGAGCAGTACTTC. Encoded protein: CASSFEGPYEQYF.

The chain uses TRBV12-3 or TRBV12-4 and TRBJ2-1, with D possibly being TRBD1 (6 bases). The V and J ends lost 6 bases and 0 bases respectively, with 9 bases between them. The CDR3 contains 14 residues. CDR3 region: CASRWTDSYNEQFF. In DNA form, the CDR3 reads TGTGCCAGCAGGTGGACAGACTCCTACAATGAGCAGTTCTTC.

The J gene is TRBJ1-2, the V gene TRBV29-1; D unresolved. CDR3 length: 12 amino acids. Trimming shortened V by 0 bases and J by 8 bases, and 10 bases separated the two germline ends. Per germline, CDR1 SQVTM and CDR2 ANQGSEA. This chain's CDR3 is CSVEERLMGYTF. In nucleotides, the CDR3 is TGCAGCGTTGAAGAAAGACTGATGGGCTACACCTTC.

This clonotype showed up just a few times. The chain recombines TRBV7-8 with TRBJ2-7, with 10 bases aligning to TRBD2. The CDR3 sequence is 13 residues long. In germline, CDR1 is SGHVS, CDR2 FQNEAQ. Losses at the gene ends were 5 bases for V and 7 bases for J; bases not matched to a gene: 5. The CDR3 protein is CASSTLAGDEQYF. As DNA, the CDR3 is TGTGCCAGCAGCACCCTAGCGGGAGATGAGCAGTACTTC.